The 17 T cell receptor beta chains in this list originate from one sample, sequenced in a study of blood T cells in healthy people across ages (dated by TCRdb to between 2015 and 2016). The library was prepared using 5' RACE. This sample was sequenced with an Illumina HiSeq 2500. A second PCR of roughly 7 to 12 cycles was run with a J-beta primer mix and a sample-barcoded 5' primer. TCRdb's own reprocessing of the public reads used fastp at Q25 and MiXCR and kept productive beta chains. Rows are combined by CDR3 protein, so each entry shows the most common genes and DNA. Here the sample has hundreds of thousands of distinct CDR3 sequences; around 48% occur a single time. Jointly, the top ten make up roughly 31% of the sample. Source material: blood. The source is a woman aged 60-75 years in good health.

V gene TRBV5-1 combines with J gene TRBJ2-1, with D perhaps matching TRBD2 (6 bases). The CDR3 covers 13 residues. Germline lookup yields CDR1 SGHRS and CDR2 YFSETQ. Trimming pared 4 bases from V and 12 bases from J, leaving 17 bases between. The CDR3 DNA is TGCGCCAGCAGCGGACGTAGCGGCGCCCTGCAGTTCTTC. This translates into CASSGRSGALQFF.

This clonotype has a handful of counts. The chain joins TRBV3-1 to TRBJ1-2; D gene ambiguous. The CDR3 spans 12 residues. Looked up from germline, CDR1 is LGHDT and CDR2 is YNNKEL (reference sequence). V dropped 3 bases and J dropped 4 bases, with 6 bases sitting between them. The CDR3 is CASSQATYGYTF. As DNA, the CDR3 is TGTGCCAGCAGCCAGGCCACCTATGGCTACACCTTC. The entire variable domain, with the rest obtained from reference TRBV3-1 and TRBJ1-2, is as follows: DTAVSQTPKYLVTQMGNDKSIKCEQNLGHDTMYWYKQDSKKFLKIMFSYNNKELIINETVPNRFSPKSPDKAHLNLHINSLELGDSAVYFCASSQATYGYTFGSGTRLTVV.

This chain connects TRBV20-1 to TRBJ2-7, with D perhaps matching TRBD1 (5 bases). Trimming left V 6 bases short and J 0 bases short, with 12 bases between. The CDR3 is 13 residues long. Germline values: CDR1 DFQATT, CDR2 SNEGSKA (reference sequence). The CDR3 reads CSASTAISYEQYF. CDR3 nucleotides: TGCAGTGCCTCGACAGCAATCTCCTACGAGCAGTACTTC.

This clonotype was detected a few times. The genes are TRBV5-1 and TRBJ2-5, with unresolved D. V dropped 0 bases and J dropped 5 bases, with 8 bases sitting between them. Germline V lookup: CDR1 SGHRS, CDR2 YFSETQ. The CDR3 covers 13 residues. CDR3 amino acids: CASSLAEVETQYF. The CDR3 DNA reads TGCGCCAGCAGCTTGGCCGAGGTGGAGACCCAGTACTTC.

The gene calls are TRBV10-3 and TRBJ2-3; D might be TRBD1 (5 bases). The CDR3 runs 14 residues. Deletions cut 6 bases from V and 2 bases from J, with 12 bases between. Germline lookup yields CDR1 ENHRY and CDR2 SYGVKD. The CDR3 sequence is CAISRQIITDTQYF. CDR3 nucleotides: TGTGCCATCAGCCGACAGATAATCACAGATACGCAGTATTTT.

The rearrangement links TRBV5-5 to TRBJ1-5; D perhaps matches TRBD1 (6 bases). The CDR3 sequence is 16 residues long. Trimming shortened V by 4 bases and J by 5 bases, and 19 bases separated the two germline ends. Germline V gives CDR1 SGHKS, CDR2 YYEKEE (reference sequence). The CDR3 bases are TGTGCCAGCAGCCCGGCGCTGACAGGAAACCATCAGCCCCAGCATTTT. Translated: CASSPALTGNHQPQHF. The full variable domain, completed using reference TRBV5-5 and TRBJ1-5, is DAGVTQSPTHLIKTRGQQVTLRCSPISGHKSVSWYQQVLGQGPQFIFQYYEKEERGRGNFPDRFSARQFPNYSSELNVNALLLGDSALYLCASSPALTGNHQPQHFGDGTRLSIL.

The rearrangement links TRBV7-3 to TRBJ2-5, with D possibly being TRBD1 (6 bases). Germline CDR1 and CDR2: SGHTA and FQGTGA. Trimming shortened V by 1 base and J by 5 bases, and 14 bases separated the two germline ends. The CDR3 runs to 15 residues. CDR3 loop: CASSLIAGQLETQYF. As DNA, the CDR3 is TGTGCCAGCAGCTTAATTGCCGGACAGTTGGAGACCCAGTACTTC. Variable domain in full (rest from reference TRBV7-3 and TRBJ2-5): GAGVSQTPSNKVTEKGKYVELRCDPISGHTALYWYRQSLGQGPEFLIYFQGTGAADDSGLPNDRFFAVRPEGSVSTLKIQRTERGDSAVYLCASSLIAGQLETQYFGPGTRLLVL.

In the case of this clonotype: This may be a read error: a much more frequent sequence differs by one nucleotide. V usage is TRBV11-2 and J usage is TRBJ2-3; 8 bases are a match to TRBD1. Germline lookup yields CDR1 SGHAT and CDR2 FQNNGV. This CDR3 is 19 amino acids long. CDR3 amino acids: CASSLALTGGLSSTATQYF. In nucleotides, the CDR3 is TGTGCCAGCAGCTTAGCTCTCACAGGGGGTTTATCTAGCACAGCTACGCAGTATTTT.

Of note for this clonotype: Mismatch with germline at one junction end may stem from a read error. DNA of the CDR3: TGCAGTGCTAGAGATCCGGACACCTCCTACGAGCAGTACTTT. Its protein product is CSARDPDTSYEQYF. The V gene is TRBV20-1, the J gene TRBJ2-7; TRBD1 is a possible D gene (5 bases). The length of the CDR3 is 14 residues. Looked up from germline, CDR1 is DFQATT and CDR2 is SNEGSKA (reference sequence).

The genes are TRBV4-2 and TRBJ1-1, with 7 nucleotides matching TRBD1. Germline V CDR1 and CDR2: LGHNA, YNFKEQ. The J segment lost 6 bases and the V segment lost 4 bases, leaving 11 bases of the junction unmatched. The CDR3 sequence is 15 residues long. DNA of the CDR3: TGTGCCAGCAGCCTTGCGGGACAGTACACCGCTGAAGCTTTCTTT. This translates into CASSLAGQYTAEAFF.

This sequence joins TRBV24-1 and TRBJ2-1, with D perhaps matching TRBD2 (6 bases). Matching the DNA end better, TRBJ2-7 makes the J call doubtful. The CDR3 contains 20 residues. Germline assignment: CDR1 KGHDR and CDR2 SFDVKD. CDR3 bases: TGTGCCACCAGTGACCCGAGGGTGGGGGGACGAGAGCGCTCCTACAATGAGCAGTACTTC. Its translation: CATSDPRVGGRERSYNEQYF.

There are a few counts of this clonotype. The chain employs TRBV29-1 and TRBJ2-7, with D perhaps TRBD2 (7 bases). Germline V gene sequence: CDR1 SQVTM, CDR2 ANQGSEA. The CDR3 has 16 residues. The germline V and J ends were trimmed by 3 bases and 1 base, with 19 bases remaining between them. The CDR3 loop is CSVDGEGGQFSYEQYF. The DNA of the CDR3 is TGCAGCGTTGACGGGGAGGGGGGTCAGTTTTCCTACGAGCAGTACTTC.

The chain couples TRBV25-1 to TRBJ1-2; D perhaps matches TRBD1 (5 bases). In germline, CDR1 is MGHDK, CDR2 SYGVNS. This CDR3 is built from 13 residues. Trimming stripped 2 bases from V and 4 bases from J, with 8 bases between. CDR3 sequence: CASSEGTRYGYTF. The CDR3 DNA reads as TGTGCCAGCAGTGAAGGGACTCGCTATGGCTACACCTTC.

This sequence joins TRBV9 and TRBJ2-4; weak D call: TRBD1 (5 bases). V lost 4 bases and J lost 7, with 9 bases in between. Germline V gives CDR1 SGDLS, CDR2 YYNGEE. CDR3 length: 12 amino acids. CDR3 residues: CASSSHRNIQYF. The CDR3 DNA is TGTGCCAGCAGCTCACACAGGAACATTCAGTACTTC.

The V and J genes are TRBV20-1 and TRBJ2-1; 12 positions agree with TRBD2. CDR1 is DFQATT, CDR2 SNEGSKA, per germline (reference sequence). Germline trimming cut 6 bases from V and 4 bases from J; bases unmatched to any gene: 7. The CDR3 spans 15 residues. CDR3 amino acids: CSATTSGSSYNEQFF. As DNA, the CDR3 is TGCAGTGCAACGACTAGCGGGAGTTCTTACAATGAGCAGTTCTTC.

The chain couples TRBV7-2 to TRBJ2-7; a weak D match, TRBD2 (6 bases). The end of the DNA fits TRBJ2-5 better, so the J call may be wrong. CDR1 SGHTA and CDR2 FQGNSA come from the germline V gene. The length of the CDR3 is 15 residues. The CDR3 is CASSLLAVYQETQYF. CDR3 bases: TGTGCCAGCAGCTTATTAGCGGTGTACCAAGAGACCCAGTACTTC.

Regarding this clonotype: Relative to the germline gene, one junction end is altered; a read error may explain this. The rearrangement joins TRBV7-7 to TRBJ2-5; a possible D gene is TRBD2 (5 bases). There are 14 residues in the CDR3. The germline gives CDR1 SSHAT, CDR2 FNYEAQ (reference sequence). The CDR3 nucleotides read TGTGCTAGCAGCCGGGGAGCAGACTACAATGAGCAGTACTTC. Translation gives CASSRGADYNEQYF.